This is a list of T cell receptor beta chains from one sample in a study of T cells in localized non-small cell lung cancer. Clones were sequenced by immunoSEQ multiplex PCR, and TCRdb holds only the in-frame ones, with some missing. Of 950 to 1,100 clones listed, about a fifth are singletons. The sample was lung tumor tissue, taken before any cancer treatment. The receptors were sampled from a male donor aged 60 or over with stage I squamous cell lung carcinoma. CDR3s include the opening cysteine and the closing phenylalanine or tryptophan. A D gene is named only where the DNA matches it firmly. Expanded clones are given a class, and other clones once, few, many or no size at all.

d_call j_call clone_size v_call cdr3_aa
TRBD1 TRBJ1-1 NA TRBV18 CASSPRDRGGGANTEAFF
NA TRBJ2-7 NA TRBV18 CASSPLTGAPYEQYF
TRBD1 TRBJ1-1 once TRBV29-1 CSVEGVGGSGNTEAFF
NA TRBJ2-1 NA TRBV7-6 CASSLGMGSPSYNEQFF
NA TRBJ1-4 few TRBV18 CASSVNSNEKLFF
TRBD2 TRBJ2-1 medium-sized TRBV11-3 CASSLEVASGGEQFF
NA TRBJ2-1 NA TRBV6-8 CASSFQPEGTPFGNEQFF
TRBD2 TRBJ2-2 medium-sized TRBV4-1 CASSQSPGLAGGYTGELFF
TRBD1 TRBJ2-2 medium-sized TRBV11-3 CASSWDRIGNTGELFF
NA TRBJ2-3 NA TRBV30 CAWSLGGSTDTQYF
NA TRBJ1-5 NA TRBV12-2 CAAGRGREGNQPQHF